This T cell receptor beta chain stems from a study of blood T cell repertoires in COVID-19. Study context: Acute and convalescent COVID-19 samples came from the United States, Italy and Spain.

Data came from immunoSEQ multiplex PCR; TCRdb stores just in-frame clones and leaves some out. The table has about 140,000 clones, roughly 83% seen once. This CDR3 comprises 15 residues. J was trimmed by 1 base and V by 0 bases; bases with no gene match: 0. Germline lookup yields CDR1 LGHNA and CDR2 YSLEER. The participants were between about 18 and 95 years old and came from about two dozen US areas. Cohorts were assigned according to the clinical history that participants reported. This TCR was sampled from a man in his forties or fifties with acute COVID-19. J is TRBJ2-4 and V is TRBV4-3; TRBD1 matches 7 bases. Sequenced material: PBMCs or T cells enriched from blood (not recorded which). CDR3 sequence: CASSQETGAKNIQYF. In DNA form, the CDR3 reads TGCGCCAGCAGCCAAGAGACAGGGGCCAAAAACATTCAGTACTTC.